This TCR beta chain was sequenced for a study of Graves' ophthalmopathy and Graves' hyperthyroidism. This clonotype was seen at least ten times. CDR3 regions of TCR beta were amplified from RNA transcripts. Second-round multiplex PCR came after a first-round RT-PCR that employed HTBI primers. From the multiplex PCR reads, TCRdb called clonotypes with MiXCR, one entry per CDR3 protein. The data show about 400,000 distinct CDR3 sequences, about 18% seen once. With 3 bases removed from V and 1 base from J, the gap between germline ends came to 7 bases. The CDR3 is 13 amino acids. Germline-derived CDR1 and CDR2 are GTSNPN and SVGIG (reference sequence). Active ophthalmopathy (CAS at least 3, NOSPECS at least 4), lasting under 3 months.

The chain uses TRBV30 and TRBJ1-5; unclear D gene. The sequenced material came from peripheral blood. This clonotype was sampled from a woman between 18 and 30 years old with Graves' ophthalmopathy. The CDR3 DNA follows: TGTGCCTGGAGCAAAGGGAGCAATCAGCCCCAGCATTTT. It encodes CAWSKGSNQPQHF.